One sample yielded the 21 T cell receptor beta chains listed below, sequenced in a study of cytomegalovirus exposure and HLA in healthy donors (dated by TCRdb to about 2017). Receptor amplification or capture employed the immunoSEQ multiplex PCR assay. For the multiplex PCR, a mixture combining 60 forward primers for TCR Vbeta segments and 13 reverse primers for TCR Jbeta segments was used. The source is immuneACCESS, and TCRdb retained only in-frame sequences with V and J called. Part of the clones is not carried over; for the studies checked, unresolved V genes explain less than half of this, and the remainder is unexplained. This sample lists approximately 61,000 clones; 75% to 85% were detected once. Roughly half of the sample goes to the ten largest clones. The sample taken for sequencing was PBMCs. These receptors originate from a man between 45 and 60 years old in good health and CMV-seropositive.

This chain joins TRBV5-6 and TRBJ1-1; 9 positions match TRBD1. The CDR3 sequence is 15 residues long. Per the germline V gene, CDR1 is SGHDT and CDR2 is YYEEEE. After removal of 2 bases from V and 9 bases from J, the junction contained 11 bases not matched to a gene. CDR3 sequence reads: CASSFILGGQGKAFF. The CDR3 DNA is TGTGCCAGCAGCTTCATTTTAGGGGGACAGGGTAAAGCTTTCTTT.

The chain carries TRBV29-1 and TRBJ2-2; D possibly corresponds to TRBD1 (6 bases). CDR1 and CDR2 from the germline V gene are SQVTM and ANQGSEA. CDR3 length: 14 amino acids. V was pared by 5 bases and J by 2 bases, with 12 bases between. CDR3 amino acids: CSVLGTRNTGELFF. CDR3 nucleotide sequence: TGCAGCGTTCTCGGGACACGTAACACCGGGGAGCTGTTTTTT.

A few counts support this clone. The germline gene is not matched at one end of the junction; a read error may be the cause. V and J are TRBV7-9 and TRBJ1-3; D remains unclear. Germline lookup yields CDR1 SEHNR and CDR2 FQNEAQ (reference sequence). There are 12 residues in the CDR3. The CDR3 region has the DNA TGTACCAGCAGCTTAGGCGGAAACGCCATATATTTT. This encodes CTSSLGGNAIYF.

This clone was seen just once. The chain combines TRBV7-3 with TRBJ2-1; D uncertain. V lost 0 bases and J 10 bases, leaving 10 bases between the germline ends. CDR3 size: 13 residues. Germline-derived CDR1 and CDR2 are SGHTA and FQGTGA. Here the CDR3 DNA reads TGTGCCAGCAGCTTAACGGGCAGCCGCGAGCAGTTCTTC. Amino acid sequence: CASSLTGSREQFF.

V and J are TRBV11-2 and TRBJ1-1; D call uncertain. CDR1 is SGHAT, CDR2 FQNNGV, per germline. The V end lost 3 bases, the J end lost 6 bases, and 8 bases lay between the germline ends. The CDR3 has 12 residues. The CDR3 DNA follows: TGTGCCAGCAGCTTTTCCGGGTCTGAAGCTTTCTTT. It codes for CASSFSGSEAFF.

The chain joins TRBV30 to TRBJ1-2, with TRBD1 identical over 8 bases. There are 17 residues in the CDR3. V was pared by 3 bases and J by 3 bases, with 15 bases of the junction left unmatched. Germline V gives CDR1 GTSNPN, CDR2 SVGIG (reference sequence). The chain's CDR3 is CAWRQGGPFSPYYGYTF. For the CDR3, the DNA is TGTGCCTGGAGACAGGGGGGCCCTTTCTCACCTTACTATGGCTACACCTTC.

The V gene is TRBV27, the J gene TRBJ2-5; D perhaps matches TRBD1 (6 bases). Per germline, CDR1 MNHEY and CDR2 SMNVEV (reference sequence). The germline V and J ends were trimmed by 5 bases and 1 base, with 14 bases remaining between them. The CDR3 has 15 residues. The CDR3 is CASSATGTPQETQYF. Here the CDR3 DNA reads TGTGCCAGCAGTGCCACTGGGACACCCCAAGAGACCCAGTACTTC.

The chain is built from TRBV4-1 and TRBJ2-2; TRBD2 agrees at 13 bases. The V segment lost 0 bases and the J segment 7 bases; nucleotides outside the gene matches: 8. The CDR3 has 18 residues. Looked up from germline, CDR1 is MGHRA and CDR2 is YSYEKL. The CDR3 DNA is TGCGCCAGCAGCCAAGATCCTTCTGGACTAGCGGGAGTCGGGGAGCTGTTTTTT. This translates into CASSQDPSGLAGVGELFF.

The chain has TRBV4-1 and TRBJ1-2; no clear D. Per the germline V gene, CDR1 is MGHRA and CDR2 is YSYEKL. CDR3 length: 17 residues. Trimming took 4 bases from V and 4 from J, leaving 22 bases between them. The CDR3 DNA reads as TGCGCCAGCAGCCTCTCGGGAGCGGGCCCTAACGGCTATGGCTACACCTTC. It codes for CASSLSGAGPNGYGYTF.

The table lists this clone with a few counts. The CDR3 here is CAWSIPGGNTEAFF. In DNA form, the CDR3 reads TGTGCCTGGAGTATTCCAGGGGGGAACACTGAAGCTTTCTTT. This rearrangement joins TRBV30 to TRBJ2-2; 7 nucleotides match TRBD1. The J call could be wrong; TRBJ1-1 is a better fit for the DNA end. Looked up from germline, CDR1 is GTSNPN and CDR2 is SVGIG (reference sequence). CDR3 length: 14 amino acids.

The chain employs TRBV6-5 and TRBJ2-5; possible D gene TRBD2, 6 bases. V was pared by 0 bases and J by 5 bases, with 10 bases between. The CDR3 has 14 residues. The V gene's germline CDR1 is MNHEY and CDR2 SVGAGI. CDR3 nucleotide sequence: TGTGCCAGCAGTTACTCGGAGGGCCTGGAGACCCAGTACTTC. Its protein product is CASSYSEGLETQYF.

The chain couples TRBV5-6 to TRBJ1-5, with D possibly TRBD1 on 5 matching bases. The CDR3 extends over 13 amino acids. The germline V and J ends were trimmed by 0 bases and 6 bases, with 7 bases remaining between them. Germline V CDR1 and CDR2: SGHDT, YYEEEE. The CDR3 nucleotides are TGTGCCAGCAGCTTGGGTGACAGTCAGCCCCAGCATTTT. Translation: CASSLGDSQPQHF.

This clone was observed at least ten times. As DNA, the CDR3 is TGTGCCAGCAGCCTTCAAGGCGGGGGCGAGAGGGGCTACACCTTC. Protein product: CASSLQGGGERGYTF. The chain recombines TRBV7-3 with TRBJ1-2; D possibly corresponds to TRBD1 (6 bases). The CDR3 runs 15 residues. Germline CDR1 reads SGHTA; CDR2 reads FQGTGA. V gave up 5 bases and J gave up 8 bases, with 21 bases separating them.

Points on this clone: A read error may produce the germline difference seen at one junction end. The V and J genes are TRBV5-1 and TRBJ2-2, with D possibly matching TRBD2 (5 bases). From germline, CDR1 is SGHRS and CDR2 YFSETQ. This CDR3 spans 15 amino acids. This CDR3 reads CASSQFEIVTGKLFF. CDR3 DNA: TGCGCCAGCAGCCAGTTCGAAATAGTCACCGGGAAGCTGTTTTTT.

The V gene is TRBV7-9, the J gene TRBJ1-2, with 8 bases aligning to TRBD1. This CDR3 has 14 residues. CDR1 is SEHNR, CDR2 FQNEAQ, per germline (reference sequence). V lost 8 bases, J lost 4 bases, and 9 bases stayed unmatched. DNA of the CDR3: TGTGCCAGCGGCGAAAGGGACAGGTCCTATGGCTACACCTTC. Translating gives CASGERDRSYGYTF. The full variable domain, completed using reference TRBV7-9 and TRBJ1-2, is DTGVSQNPRHKITKRGQNVTFRCDPISEHNRLYWYRQTLGQGPEFLTYFQNEAQLEKSRLLSDRFSAERPKGSFSTLEIQRTEQGDSAMYLCASGERDRSYGYTFGSGTRLTVV.

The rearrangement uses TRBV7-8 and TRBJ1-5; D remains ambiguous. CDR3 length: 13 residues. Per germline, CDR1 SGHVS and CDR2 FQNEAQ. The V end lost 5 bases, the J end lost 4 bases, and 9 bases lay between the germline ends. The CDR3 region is CASSQLLNQPQHF. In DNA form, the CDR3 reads TGTGCCAGCAGCCAACTGCTAAATCAGCCCCAGCATTTT.

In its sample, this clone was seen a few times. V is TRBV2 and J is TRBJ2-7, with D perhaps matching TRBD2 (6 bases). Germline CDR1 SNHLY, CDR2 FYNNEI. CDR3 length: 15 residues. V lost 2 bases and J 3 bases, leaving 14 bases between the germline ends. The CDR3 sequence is CASSERSGGLYEQYF. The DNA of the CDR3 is TGTGCCAGCAGTGAACGGTCCGGGGGACTCTACGAGCAGTACTTC.

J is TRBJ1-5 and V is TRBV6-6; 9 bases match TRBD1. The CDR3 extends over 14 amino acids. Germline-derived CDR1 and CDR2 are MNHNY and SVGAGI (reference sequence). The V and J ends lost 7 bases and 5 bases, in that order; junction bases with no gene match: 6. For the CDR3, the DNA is TGTGCCAGCAAAAGGGACAGGGTGGATCAGCCCCAGCATTTT. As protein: CASKRDRVDQPQHF.

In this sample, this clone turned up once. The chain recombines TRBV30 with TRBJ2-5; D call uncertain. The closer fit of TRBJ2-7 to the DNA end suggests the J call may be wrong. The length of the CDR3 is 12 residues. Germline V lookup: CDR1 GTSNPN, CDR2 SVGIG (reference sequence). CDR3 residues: CAWSVFPYEQYF. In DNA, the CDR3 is TGTGCCTGGAGTGTATTCCCCTACGAGCAGTACTTC.

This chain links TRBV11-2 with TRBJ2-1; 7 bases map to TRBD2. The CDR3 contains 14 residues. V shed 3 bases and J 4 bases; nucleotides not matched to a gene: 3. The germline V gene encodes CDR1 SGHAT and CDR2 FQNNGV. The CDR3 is CASSFRGGYNEQFF. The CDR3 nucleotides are TGTGCCAGCAGCTTCCGCGGGGGTTACAATGAGCAGTTCTTC. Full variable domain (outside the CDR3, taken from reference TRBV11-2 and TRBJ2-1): EAGVAQSPRYKIIEKRQSVAFWCNPISGHATLYWYQQILGQGPKLLIQFQNNGVVDDSQLPKDRFSAERLKGVDSTLKIQPAKLEDSAVYLCASSFRGGYNEQFFGPGTRLTVL.

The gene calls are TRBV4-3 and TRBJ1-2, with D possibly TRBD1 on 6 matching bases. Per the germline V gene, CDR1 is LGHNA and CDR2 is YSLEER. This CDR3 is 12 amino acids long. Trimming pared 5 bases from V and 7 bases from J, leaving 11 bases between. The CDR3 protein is CASSIQGSGYTF. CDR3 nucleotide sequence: TGCGCCAGCAGCATACAGGGTTCTGGCTACACCTTC.